This TCR beta chain was captured in a study of memory CD4+ T cells and cytomegalovirus serostatus. CDR3 length equals 11 residues. The sort gate was single viable CD3+CD4+CD8-CD45RO+ cells for memory CD4+ T cells. TCRdb's copy holds only in-frame clones and misses some; the assay was immunoSEQ multiplex PCR. The top ten clones hold around 0.63% of a sample with 50,000 or so clones, over 65% of them seen once. Sequencing used memory CD4+ T cells from blood. The chain couples TRBV21-1 to TRBJ2-1; the table's TRBD1 call for D was not verified on the DNA. TRBV21-1 is assigned pseudogene status. The source of this sequence is an adult in good health and CMV-seronegative. The CDR3: CATTQGYGQFF. The CDR3 coding sequence is TGTGCCACCACTCAGGGCTACGGGCAGTTCTTC.